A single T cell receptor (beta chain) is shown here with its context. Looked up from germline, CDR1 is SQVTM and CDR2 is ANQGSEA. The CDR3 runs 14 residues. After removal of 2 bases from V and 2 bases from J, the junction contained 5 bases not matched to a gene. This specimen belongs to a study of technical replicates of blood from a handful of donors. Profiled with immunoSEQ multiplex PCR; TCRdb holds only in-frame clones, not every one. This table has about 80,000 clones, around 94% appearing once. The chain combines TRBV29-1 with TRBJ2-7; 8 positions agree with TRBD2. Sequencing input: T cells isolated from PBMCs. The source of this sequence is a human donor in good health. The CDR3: CSVETSGVTYEQYF. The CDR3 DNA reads TGCAGCGTTGAAACTAGCGGCGTAACCTACGAGCAGTACTTC.